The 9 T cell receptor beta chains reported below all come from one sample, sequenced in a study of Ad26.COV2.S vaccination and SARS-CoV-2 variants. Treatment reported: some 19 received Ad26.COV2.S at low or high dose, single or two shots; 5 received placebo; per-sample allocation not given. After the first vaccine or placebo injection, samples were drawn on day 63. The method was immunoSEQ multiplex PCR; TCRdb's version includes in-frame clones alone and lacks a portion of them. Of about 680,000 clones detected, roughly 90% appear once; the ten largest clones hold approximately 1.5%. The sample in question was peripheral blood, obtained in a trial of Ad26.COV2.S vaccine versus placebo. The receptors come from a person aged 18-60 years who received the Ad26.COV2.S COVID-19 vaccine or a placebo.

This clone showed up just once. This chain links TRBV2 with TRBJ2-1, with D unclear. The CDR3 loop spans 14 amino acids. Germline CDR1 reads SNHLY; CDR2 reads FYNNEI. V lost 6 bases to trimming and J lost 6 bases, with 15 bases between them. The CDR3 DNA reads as TGTGCCAGCAGAAACCTTAGGGCCCGCAATGAGCAGTTCTTC. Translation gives CASRNLRARNEQFF.

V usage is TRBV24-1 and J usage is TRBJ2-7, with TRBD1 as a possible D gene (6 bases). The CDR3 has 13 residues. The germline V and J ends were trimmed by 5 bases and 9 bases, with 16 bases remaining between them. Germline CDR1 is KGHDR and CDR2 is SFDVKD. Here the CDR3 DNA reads TGTGCCACCAGTGTGGGGGCCGGGACACGGCAGTACTTC. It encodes CATSVGAGTRQYF.

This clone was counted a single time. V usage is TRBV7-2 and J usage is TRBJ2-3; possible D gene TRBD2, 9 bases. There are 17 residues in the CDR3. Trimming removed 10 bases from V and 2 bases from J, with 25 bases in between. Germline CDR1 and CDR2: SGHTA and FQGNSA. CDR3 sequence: CATKTGGTSPTTDTQYF. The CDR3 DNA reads TGTGCCACGAAAACAGGGGGGACTAGCCCCACCACAGATACGCAGTATTTT.

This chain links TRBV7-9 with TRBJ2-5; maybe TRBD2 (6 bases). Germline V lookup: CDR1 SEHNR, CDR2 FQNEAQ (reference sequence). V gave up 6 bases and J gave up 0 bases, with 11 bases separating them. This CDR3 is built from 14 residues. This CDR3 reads CASSSGSYQETQYF. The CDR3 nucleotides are TGTGCCAGCAGTTCCGGGAGTTACCAAGAGACCCAGTACTTC.

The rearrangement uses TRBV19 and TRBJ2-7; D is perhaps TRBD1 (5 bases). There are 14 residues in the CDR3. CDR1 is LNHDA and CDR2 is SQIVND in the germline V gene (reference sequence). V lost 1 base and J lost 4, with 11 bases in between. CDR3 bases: TGTGCCAGTAGTATAGGTAGGGGTGCGTACGAGCAGTACTTC. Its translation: CASSIGRGAYEQYF.

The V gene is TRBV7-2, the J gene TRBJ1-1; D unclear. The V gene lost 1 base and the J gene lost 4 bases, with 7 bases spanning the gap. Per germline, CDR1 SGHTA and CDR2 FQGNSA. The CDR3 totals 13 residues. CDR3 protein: CASSLGITTEAFF. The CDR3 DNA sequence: TGTGCCAGCAGCTTAGGTATAACCACTGAAGCTTTCTTT. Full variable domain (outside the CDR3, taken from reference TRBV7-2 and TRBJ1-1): GAGVSQSPSNKVTEKGKDVELRCDPISGHTALYWYRQSLGQGLEFLIYFQGNSAPDKSGLPSDRFSAERTGGSVSTLTIQRTQQEDSAVYLCASSLGITTEAFFGQGTRLTVV.

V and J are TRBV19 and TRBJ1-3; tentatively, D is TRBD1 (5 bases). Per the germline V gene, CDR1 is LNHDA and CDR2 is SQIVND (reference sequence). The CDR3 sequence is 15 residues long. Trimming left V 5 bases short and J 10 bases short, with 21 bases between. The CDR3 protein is CASSWGSSWERTIYF. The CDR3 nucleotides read TGTGCCAGTAGTTGGGGCTCCTCCTGGGAACGAACCATATATTTT.

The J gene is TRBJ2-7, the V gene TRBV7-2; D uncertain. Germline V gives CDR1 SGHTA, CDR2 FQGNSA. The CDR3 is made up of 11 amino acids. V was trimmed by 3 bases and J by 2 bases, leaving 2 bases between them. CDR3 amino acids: CASSFTYEQYF. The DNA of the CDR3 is TGTGCCAGCAGCTTCACCTACGAGCAGTACTTC.

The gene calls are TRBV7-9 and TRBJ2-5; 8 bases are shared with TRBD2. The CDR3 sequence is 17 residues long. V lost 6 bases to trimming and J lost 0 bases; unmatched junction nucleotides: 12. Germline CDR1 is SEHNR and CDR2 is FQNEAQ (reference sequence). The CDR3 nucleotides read TGTGCCAGCAGTTCCGGAGCGGGGGCGAAAAACCAAGAGACCCAGTACTTC. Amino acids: CASSSGAGAKNQETQYF.